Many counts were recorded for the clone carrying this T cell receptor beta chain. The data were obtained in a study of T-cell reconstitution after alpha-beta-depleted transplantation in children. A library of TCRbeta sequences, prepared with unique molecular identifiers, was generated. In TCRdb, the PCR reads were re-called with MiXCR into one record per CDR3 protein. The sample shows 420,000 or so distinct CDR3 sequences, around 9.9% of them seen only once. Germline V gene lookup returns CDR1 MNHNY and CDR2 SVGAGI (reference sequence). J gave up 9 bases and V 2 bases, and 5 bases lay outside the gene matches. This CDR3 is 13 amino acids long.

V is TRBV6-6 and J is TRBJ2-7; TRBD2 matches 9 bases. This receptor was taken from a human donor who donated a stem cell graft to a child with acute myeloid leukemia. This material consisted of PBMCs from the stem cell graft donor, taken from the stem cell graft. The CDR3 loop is CASSYTTSGVQYF. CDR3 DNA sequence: TGTGCCAGCAGTTACACGACTAGCGGCGTGCAGTACTTC.